This T cell receptor beta chain came from a study of T cells after posttransplantation cyclophosphamide. Study conclusions and caveats: After PTCy, TRB diversity resembled that of CNI/methotrexate controls.

This clone showed up just a few times. Its antigen is still unknown. Germline lookup yields CDR1 SGHNT and CDR2 YENEEA. Trimming at V came to 5 bases and at J to 4 bases, leaving 5 bases not matched to a gene. The CDR3 extends over 16 amino acids. Only in-frame clones appear in the TCRdb table, and some are missing; sequencing was by immunoSEQ multiplex PCR. This sample includes over 30,000 clones with no singletons; its ten biggest clones take up around 1.2%. The V and J genes are TRBV11-3 and TRBJ2-2; 12 bases agree with TRBD2. The receptor's source is a girl aged 10-17 years in good health, CMV-negative, and a related stem cell transplant donor. The material sequenced was PBMCs. CDR3 in amino acids: CASSLRLAGVTGELFF. For the CDR3, the DNA is TGTGCCAGCAGCCTGAGACTAGCGGGGGTCACCGGGGAGCTGTTTTTT.